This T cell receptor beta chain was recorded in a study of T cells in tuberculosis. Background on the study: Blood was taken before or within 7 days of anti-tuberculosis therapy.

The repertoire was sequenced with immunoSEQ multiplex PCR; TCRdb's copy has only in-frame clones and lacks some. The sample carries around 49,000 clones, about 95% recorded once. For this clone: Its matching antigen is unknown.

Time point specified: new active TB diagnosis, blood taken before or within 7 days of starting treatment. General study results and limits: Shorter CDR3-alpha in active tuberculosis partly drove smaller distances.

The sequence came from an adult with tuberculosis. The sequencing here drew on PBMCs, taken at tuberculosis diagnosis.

CDR3 in DNA: TGTGCCGCAGTCACCGGGGAGCTGTTTTTT. Its protein product is CAAVTGELFF. This sequence joins TRBV7-9 and TRBJ2-2; D remains unclear. Trimming stripped 11 bases from V and 4 bases from J, with 5 bases between. Germline CDR1 reads SEHNR; CDR2 reads FQNEAQ (reference sequence). The CDR3 loop spans 10 amino acids.